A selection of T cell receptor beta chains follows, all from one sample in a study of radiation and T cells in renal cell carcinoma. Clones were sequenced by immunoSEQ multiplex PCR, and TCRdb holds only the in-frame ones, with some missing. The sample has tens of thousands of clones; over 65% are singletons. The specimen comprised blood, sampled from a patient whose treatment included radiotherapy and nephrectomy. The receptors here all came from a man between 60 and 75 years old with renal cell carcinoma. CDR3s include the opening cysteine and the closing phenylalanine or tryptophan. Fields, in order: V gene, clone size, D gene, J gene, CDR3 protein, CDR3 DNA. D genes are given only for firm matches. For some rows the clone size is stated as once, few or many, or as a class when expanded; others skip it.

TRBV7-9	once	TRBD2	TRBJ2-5	CASSGDGSGRTQYF	TGTGCCAGCAGCGGGGACGGTAGCGGGAGAACCCAGTACTTC
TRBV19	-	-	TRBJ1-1	CASSIVLVLGNTEAFF	TGTGCCAGTAGTATAGTTTTAGTGCTGGGGAACACTGAAGCTTTCTTT
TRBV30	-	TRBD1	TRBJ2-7	CAWRGTASLSYEQYF	TGTGCCTGGAGGGGGACAGCATCCCTCTCCTACGAGCAGTACTTC
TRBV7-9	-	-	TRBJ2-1	CASSSPTKYEQFF	TGTGCCAGCAGCTCCCCTACTAAATATGAGCAGTTCTTC
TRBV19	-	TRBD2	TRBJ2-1	CASSFPGLYNEQFF	TGTGCCAGTAGTTTCCCGGGACTATACAATGAGCAGTTCTTC
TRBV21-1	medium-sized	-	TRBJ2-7	CASSKTYEQYF	TGTGCCAGCAGCAAAACCTACGAGCAGTACTTC
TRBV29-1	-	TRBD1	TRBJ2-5	CSVLGQEKETQYF	TGCAGCGTTCTAGGACAGGAAAAAGAGACCCAGTACTTC
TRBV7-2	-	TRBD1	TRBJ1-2	CASSPTRAGGNYGYTF	TGTGCCAGCAGCCCCACCCGGGCAGGGGGAAACTATGGCTACACCTTC
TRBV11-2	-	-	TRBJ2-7	CASSLEGQRSSYEQYF	TGTGCCAGCAGCTTAGAAGGACAACGGAGCTCCTACGAGCAGTACTTC
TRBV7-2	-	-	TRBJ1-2	CASSPGSPNYGYTF	TGTGCCAGCAGCCCGGGTTCACCTAACTATGGCTACACCTTC
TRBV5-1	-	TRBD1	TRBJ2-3	CASSLDGQGASDTQYF	TGCGCCAGCAGCTTGGATGGACAGGGGGCTTCAGATACGCAGTATTTT
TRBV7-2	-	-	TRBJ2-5	CASTLLTGTTETQYF	TGTGCCAGCACCCTACTAACCGGGACAACGGAGACCCAGTACTTC
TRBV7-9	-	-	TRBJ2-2	CASSFLGVHTGELFF	TGTGCCAGCAGCTTTCTAGGAGTTCACACCGGGGAGCTGTTTTTT
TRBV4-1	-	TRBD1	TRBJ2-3	CASSQSRDRGHTDTQYF	TGCGCCAGCAGCCAGTCCCGGGACAGGGGACACACAGATACGCAGTATTTT
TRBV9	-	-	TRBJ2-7	CASSVAQTPYEQYF	TGTGCCAGCAGCGTAGCACAAACCCCCTACGAGCAGTACTTC
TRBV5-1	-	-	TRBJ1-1	CASSYAGTAENTEAFF	TGCGCCAGCAGCTATGCCGGGACGGCTGAGAACACTGAAGCTTTCTTT
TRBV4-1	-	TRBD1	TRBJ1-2	CASSQVDRANYGYTF	TGCGCCAGCAGCCAAGTCGACAGGGCGAACTATGGCTACACCTTC
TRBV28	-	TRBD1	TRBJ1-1	CATLRQGARGSSEAFF	TGTGCCACCCTTCGACAGGGGGCGCGAGGTAGCTCTGAAGCTTTCTTT
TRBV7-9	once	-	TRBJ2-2	CASTTNTGELFF	TGTGCCAGCACGACGAACACCGGGGAGCTGTTTTTT
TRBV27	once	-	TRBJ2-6	CASSLSGRGISGANVLTF	TGTGCCAGCAGTTTATCTGGCAGGGGAATCTCTGGGGCCAACGTCCTGACTTTC
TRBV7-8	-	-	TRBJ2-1	CASSPTDWEQFF	TGTGCCAGCAGTCCGACGGACTGGGAGCAGTTCTTC
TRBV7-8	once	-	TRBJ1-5	CASSLAEQLRPQHF	TGTGCCAGCAGCTTAGCAGAACAACTCCGGCCCCAGCATTTT
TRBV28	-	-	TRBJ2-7	CKWIPPPDSPSYEQYF	TGTAAATGGATACCGCCCCCGGACAGTCCCTCCTACGAGCAGTACTTC
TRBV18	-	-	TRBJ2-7	CASSPGDAEGTF	TGTGCCAGCTCACCAGGCGATGCAGAGGGCACATTC
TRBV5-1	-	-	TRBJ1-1	CASCFGENTEAFF	TGCGCCAGCTGCTTCGGCGAGAACACTGAAGCTTTCTTT
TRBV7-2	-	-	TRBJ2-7	CASSLDRVHSYEQYF	TGTGCCAGCAGCTTAGATCGCGTACACTCCTACGAGCAGTACTTC
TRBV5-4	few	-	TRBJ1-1	CASSLDAEAFF	TGTGCCAGCAGCCTTGACGCTGAAGCTTTCTTT
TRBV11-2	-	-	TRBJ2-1	CASSWEPLGEQFF	TGTGCCAGCAGCTGGGAGCCGTTGGGTGAGCAGTTCTTC
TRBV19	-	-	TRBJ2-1	CASSIQRTGIINEQFF	TGTGCCAGTAGTATTCAGCGGACTGGGATAATTAATGAGCAGTTCTTC
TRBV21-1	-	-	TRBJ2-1	CASSTSPGGREFF	TGTGCCAGCAGCACGAGCCCGGGAGGGCGGGAGTTCTTC
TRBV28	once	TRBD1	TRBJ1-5	CASRLQGDQPQHF	TGTGCCAGCAGGCTACAGGGGGACCAGCCCCAGCATTTT
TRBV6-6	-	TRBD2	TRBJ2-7	CASRSTSGSSYEQYF	TGTGCCAGCAGATCTACTAGCGGGAGCTCCTACGAGCAGTACTTC
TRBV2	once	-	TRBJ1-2	CASSEVGAGYGYTF	TGTGCCAGCAGTGAAGTAGGGGCAGGCTATGGCTACACCTTC
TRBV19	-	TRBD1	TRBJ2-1	CASSIPGQNSYNEQFF	TGTGCCAGTAGTATACCGGGACAGAACTCCTACAATGAGCAGTTCTTC
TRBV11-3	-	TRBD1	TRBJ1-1	CASSFPGQGGTEAFF	TGTGCCAGCAGCTTTCCGGGCCAGGGGGGGACTGAAGCTTTCTTT
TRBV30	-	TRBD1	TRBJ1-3	CAWSTGGAGNTIYF	TGTGCCTGGAGTACAGGGGGAGCTGGAAACACCATATATTTT
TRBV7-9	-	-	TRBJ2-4	CASSSAPNIQYF	TGTGCCAGCAGCTCCGCCCCGAACATTCAGTACTTC
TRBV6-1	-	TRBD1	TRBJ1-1	CASSAPDRGRTEAFF	TGTGCCAGCAGTGCCCCAGACAGGGGGCGTACTGAAGCTTTCTTT
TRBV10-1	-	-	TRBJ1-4	CASSPGPGEKLFF	TGCGCCAGCAGTCCTGGACCTGGAGAAAAACTGTTTTTT
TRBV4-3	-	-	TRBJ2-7	CASSQDPWASYEQYF	TGCGCCAGCAGCCAAGACCCCTGGGCAAGCTACGAGCAGTACTTC